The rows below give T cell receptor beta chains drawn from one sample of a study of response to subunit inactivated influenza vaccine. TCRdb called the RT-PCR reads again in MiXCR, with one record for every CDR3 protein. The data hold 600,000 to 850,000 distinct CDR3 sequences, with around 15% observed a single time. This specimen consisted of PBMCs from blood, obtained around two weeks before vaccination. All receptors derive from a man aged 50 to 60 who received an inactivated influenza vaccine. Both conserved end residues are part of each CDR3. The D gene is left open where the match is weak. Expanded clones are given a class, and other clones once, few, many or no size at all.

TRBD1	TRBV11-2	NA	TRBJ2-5	TGTGCCAGCAGCTGGGGACAGGTAGACTTATGGACCCAGTACTTC	CASSWGQVDLWTQYF
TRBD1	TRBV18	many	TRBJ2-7	TGTGCCAGCAGTCCAACAGGGGTGGGTGAGCAGTACTTC	CASSPTGVGEQYF
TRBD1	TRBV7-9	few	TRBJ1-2	TGTGCCAGCAGCACGACAGGGAGCAATGGCTACACCTTC	CASSTTGSNGYTF
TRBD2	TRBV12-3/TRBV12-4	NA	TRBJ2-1	TGTGCCAGCAGAGGACTAGCGAGAAATGAGCAGTTCTTC	CASRGLARNEQFF
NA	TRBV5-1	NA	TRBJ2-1	TGCGCCAGCGCCCAAAATTACAATGAGCAGTTCTTC	CASAQNYNEQFF
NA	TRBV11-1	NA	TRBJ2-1	TGTGCCAGCAGCTTAATGGCCGTGAATGAGCAGCTCTTC	CASSLMAVNEQLF
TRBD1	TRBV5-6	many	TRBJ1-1	TGTGCCAGCAGCCGCACAGGGGCGCCTGGCACTGAAGCTTTCTTT	CASSRTGAPGTEAFF
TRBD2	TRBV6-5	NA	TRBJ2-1	TGTGCCAGCAGTTACTCCCGGGTAGCGGGAGTTCCCTCCTACAATGAGCAGTTCTTC	CASSYSRVAGVPSYNEQFF
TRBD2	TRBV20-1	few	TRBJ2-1	TGCAGTGCTCAACCAACTAGCGCCACCTACAATGAGCAGTTCTTC	CSAQPTSATYNEQFF
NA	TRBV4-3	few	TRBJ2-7	TGCGCCAGCACCCCATACGAGCAGTACTTC	CASTPYEQYF
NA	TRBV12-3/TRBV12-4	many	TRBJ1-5	TGTGCCAGCAGTGGGAACAGGAATCAGCCCCAGCATTTT	CASSGNRNQPQHF
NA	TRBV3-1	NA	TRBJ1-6	TGTGCCAGCAGCCCCGGGACGTTGGGCAATTCACCCCTCCACTTT	CASSPGTLGNSPLHF
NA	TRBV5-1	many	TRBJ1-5	TGCGCCAGCAGCTTGTCAGGAGATAGCAATCAGCCCCAGCATTTT	CASSLSGDSNQPQHF
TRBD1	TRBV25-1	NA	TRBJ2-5	TGTGCCAGCAGTGACCCGGGACAGGTTCAAGAGACCCAGTACTTC	CASSDPGQVQETQYF
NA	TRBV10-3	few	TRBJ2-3	TGTGCCATCAGTGAGTCTGCCGAGCGCTCTAGCACAGATACGCAGTATTTT	CAISESAERSSTDTQYF
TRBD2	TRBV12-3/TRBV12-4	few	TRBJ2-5	TGTGCCAGCAGTCCTAGCGGACGCCAAGAGACCCAGTACTTC	CASSPSGRQETQYF
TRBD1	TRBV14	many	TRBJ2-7	TGTGCCAGCAGCCAAGGGACAGGGGGAGGTTACGAGCAGTACTTC	CASSQGTGGGYEQYF
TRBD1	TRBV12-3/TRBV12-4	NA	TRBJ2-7	TGTGCCAGCAGTCCGCCGGGACAGGGAGGCAACGAGCAGTACTTC	CASSPPGQGGNEQYF
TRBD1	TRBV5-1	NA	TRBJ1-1	TGCGCCAGCAGCTTGGAAGGTAACAGGGGAACTGAAGCTTTCTTT	CASSLEGNRGTEAFF
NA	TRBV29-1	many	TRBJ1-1	TGCAGCGTTGAAGAACAGTTTGCTGAAGCTTTCTTT	CSVEEQFAEAFF
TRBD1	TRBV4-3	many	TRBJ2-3	TGCGCCAGCAGCCAGGACAGGGCCACAGATACGCAGTATTTT	CASSQDRATDTQYF
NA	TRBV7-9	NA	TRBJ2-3	TGTGCCAGCAGTGGGGGACTTCGCACAGATACGCAGTATTTT	CASSGGLRTDTQYF
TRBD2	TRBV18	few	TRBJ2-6	TGTGCCAGCTCACAAACCGCTAGCGGGAGGATCTCTGGGGCCAACGTCCTGACTTTC	CASSQTASGRISGANVLTF
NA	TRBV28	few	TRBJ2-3	TGTGCCAGCAGCCAAGGGGGGCCAGATACGCAGTATTTT	CASSQGGPDTQYF
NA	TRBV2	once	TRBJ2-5	TGTGCCAGCAGCGGAAGGACAACCTACCAAGAGACCCAGTACTTC	CASSGRTTYQETQYF
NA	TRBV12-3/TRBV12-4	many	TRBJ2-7	TGTGCCAGCAGTTTAAGATCGCAGGCGGCGCACGAGCAGTACTTC	CASSLRSQAAHEQYF
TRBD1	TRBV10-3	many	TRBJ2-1	TGTGCCATCAGTGAGTATCGGACAGGGGCGGATGAGCAGTTCTTC	CAISEYRTGADEQFF
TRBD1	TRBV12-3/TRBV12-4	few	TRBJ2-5	TGTGCCAGCAGTTTATTCTTGGGACAGGGGCCCAGCGGGGAGACCCAGTACTTC	CASSLFLGQGPSGETQYF
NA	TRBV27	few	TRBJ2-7	TGTGCCAGCAGTTTTGTTTTGGGGCAGAAGCGCGAGCAGTACTTC	CASSFVLGQKREQYF
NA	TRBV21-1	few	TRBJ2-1	TGTGCCAGCAGCCAACGGACGCTGCGGCACCGGTACAATGAGCAGTTCTTC	CASSQRTLRHRYNEQFF
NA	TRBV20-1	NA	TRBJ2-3	TGCAGTGCTCAACGAACGAGGGCAGATACGCAGTATTTT	CSAQRTRADTQYF